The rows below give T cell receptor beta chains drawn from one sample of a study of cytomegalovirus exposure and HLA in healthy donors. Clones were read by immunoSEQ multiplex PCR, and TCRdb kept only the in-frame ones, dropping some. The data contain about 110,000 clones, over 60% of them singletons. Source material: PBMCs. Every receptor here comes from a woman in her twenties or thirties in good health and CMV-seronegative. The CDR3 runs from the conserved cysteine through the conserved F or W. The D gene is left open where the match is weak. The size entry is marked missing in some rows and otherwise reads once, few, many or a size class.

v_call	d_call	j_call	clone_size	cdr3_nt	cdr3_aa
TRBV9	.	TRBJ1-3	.	TGTGCCAGCAGCGACACGGGACTCTTATCTGGAAACACCATATATTTT	CASSDTGLLSGNTIYF
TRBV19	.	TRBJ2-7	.	TGTGCCAGTTGCAGAGACTTTACAGAGCAGTACTTC	CASCRDFTEQYF
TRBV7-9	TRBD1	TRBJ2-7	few	TGTGCCAGCAGCGTTGGGACAGGATCGGCCTACGAGCAGTACTTC	CASSVGTGSAYEQYF
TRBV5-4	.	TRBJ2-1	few	TGTGCCAGCAGCTTGTGGCGGAATGAGCAGTTCTTC	CASSLWRNEQFF
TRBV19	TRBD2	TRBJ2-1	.	TGTGCCAGTAGTACGGAAAGGGGTTGGGGGGGGAATGAGCAGTTCTTC	CASSTERGWGGNEQFF
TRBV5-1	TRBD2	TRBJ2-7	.	TGCGCCAGCAGCTTTAGCGGCGGGAGGTACTCCTACGAGCAGTACTTC	CASSFSGGRYSYEQYF
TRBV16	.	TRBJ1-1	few	TGTGCCAGCAGCCGACAACAGGGCCGGAACACTGAAGCTTTCTTT	CASSRQQGRNTEAFF
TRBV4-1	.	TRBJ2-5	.	TGCGCCAGCAGCCGGGGGGTGGTAGGAGAGACCCAGTACTTC	CASSRGVVGETQYF
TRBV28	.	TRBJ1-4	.	TGTGCCAGCAGTGGCCAGGGAGGCGAAAAACTGTTTTTT	CASSGQGGEKLFF
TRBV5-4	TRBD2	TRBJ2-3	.	TGTGCCAGCAGCTTGGCTAGCGGGAGCACAGATACGCAGTATTTT	CASSLASGSTDTQYF
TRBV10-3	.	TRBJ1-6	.	TGTGCCATCAAGGAGGGCAGCAATAATTCACCCCTCCACTTT	CAIKEGSNNSPLHF
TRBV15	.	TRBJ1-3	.	TGTGCCACCAGAGACCCTAGCTCTGGAAACACCATATATTTT	CATRDPSSGNTIYF
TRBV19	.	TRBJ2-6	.	TGTGCCAGTACGCTCTCAGGGGTTGGGGCCAACGTCCTGACTTTC	CASTLSGVGANVLTF
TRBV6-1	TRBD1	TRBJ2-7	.	TGTGCCAGTAAACCGGGACAGGGATCCTACGAGCAGTACTTC	CASKPGQGSYEQYF
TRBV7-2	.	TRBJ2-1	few	TGTGCCAGCAGCTTAGGGGGACTTCTTGAGCAGTTCTTC	CASSLGGLLEQFF
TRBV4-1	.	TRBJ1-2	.	TGCGCCAGCAGCCCTGAGACTGCTAACTATGGCTACACCTTC	CASSPETANYGYTF
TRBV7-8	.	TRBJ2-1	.	TGTGCCAGCAGCTTCATGTCCAGGGGTAAGAATGAGCAGTTCTTC	CASSFMSRGKNEQFF
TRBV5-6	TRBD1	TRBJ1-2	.	TGTGCCAGCAGCACGGACAGGGGAGGAGGGTATGGCTACACCTTC	CASSTDRGGGYGYTF
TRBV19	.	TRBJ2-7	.	TGTGCCAGTAGTATAGTCGGGGTCTCCTACGAGCAGTACTTC	CASSIVGVSYEQYF
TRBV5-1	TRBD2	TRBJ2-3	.	TGCGCCAGCAAACTAGCGGGACCCACAGATACGCAGTATTTT	CASKLAGPTDTQYF
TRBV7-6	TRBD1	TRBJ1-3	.	TGTGCCAGCAGCTTAGGACAGGGGGCTGGAAACACCATATATTTT	CASSLGQGAGNTIYF
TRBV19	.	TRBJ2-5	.	TGTGCCAGTAGTATTAAAGAGACCCAGTACTTC	CASSIKETQYF
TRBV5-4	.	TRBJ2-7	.	TGTGCCAGCAGCTTGGGCTCGGGAGACTACGAGCAGTACTTC	CASSLGSGDYEQYF
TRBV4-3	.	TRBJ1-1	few	TGCGCCAGCAGCCACGGGACAAAGAACACTGAAGCTTTCTTT	CASSHGTKNTEAFF
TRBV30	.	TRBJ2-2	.	TGTGCCTGGAGCCCAGGGCCCGGGGAGCTGTTTTTT	CAWSPGPGELFF
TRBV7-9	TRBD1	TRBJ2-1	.	TGTGCCAGCAGCTTATTCGCCCGACAGGGGGATGAGCAGTTCTTC	CASSLFARQGDEQFF